The 24 T cell receptor beta chains reported below all come from one sample, sequenced in a study of a mutant IDH1 vaccine in newly diagnosed glioma. Generated by immunoSEQ multiplex PCR, the TCRdb table keeps only in-frame clones and is missing some. The table includes about 50,000 clones, 70% to 85% detected once. Time point defined: week 47, end of study. What each vaccine dose contained was 300 ug of mutant IDH1 20-mer peptide, accompanied by topical imiquimod. For these receptors, no antigen is known. The sequences come from PBMCs, collected from a glioma patient whose treatment included an IDH1 peptide vaccine. Receptors originate from a woman in her thirties with glioma. Some clones in this sample may be carry-over from other donors' samples.

This sequence joins TRBV1 and TRBJ2-7; the table's D gene call, TRBD2, was not cross checked with the DNA. TRBV1 is annotated as a pseudogene. CDR3 length: 17 amino acids. The CDR3 reads CTSSQEGLAERSYEQYF. CDR3 sequence (DNA): TGCACCAGCAGCCAAGAAGGGCTAGCGGAGCGAAGCTACGAGCAGTACTTC.

The V gene is TRBV5-1, the J gene TRBJ1-3; unclear D gene. Germline CDR1 is SGHRS and CDR2 is YFSETQ. V dropped 4 bases and J dropped 0 bases, with 14 bases sitting between them. The length of the CDR3 is 16 residues. Written as DNA, the CDR3 is TGCGCCAGCAGCGGCCAGGACGTTCCCTCTGGAAACACCATATATTTT. Protein: CASSGQDVPSGNTIYF.

The chain couples TRBV5-4 to TRBJ1-3, with D maybe TRBD1 (5 bases). Germline assignment: CDR1 SGHNT and CDR2 YYREEE (reference sequence). Trimming pared 0 bases from V and 2 bases from J, leaving 9 bases between. The CDR3 is 15 amino acids. The CDR3, as DNA: TGTGCCAGCAGCTTGGAACCGACAGCTGGAAACACCATATATTTT. This encodes CASSLEPTAGNTIYF.

V and J are TRBV5-6 and TRBJ2-7; maybe TRBD2 (5 bases). Trimming removed 0 bases from V and 3 bases from J, with 19 bases in between. From germline, CDR1 is SGHDT and CDR2 YYEEEE. This CDR3 is built from 17 residues. CDR3 protein: CASSLVAAGGYFYEQYF. In DNA form, the CDR3 reads TGTGCCAGCAGCTTGGTGGCGGCTGGAGGTTACTTCTACGAGCAGTACTTC.

The genes are TRBV7-9 and TRBJ1-1; TRBD1 is a possible D gene (5 bases). CDR1 is SEHNR, CDR2 FQNEAQ, per germline (reference sequence). This CDR3 region has 15 residues. V was cut by 1 base and J by 6 bases, with 15 bases left in between. The CDR3 nucleotides are TGTGCCAGCAGCTTAGTCCGGGGGGGAGGCGCTGAAGCTTTCTTT. Its protein product is CASSLVRGGGAEAFF.

V gene TRBV11-2 combines with J gene TRBJ1-5, with 7 positions matching TRBD1. V dropped 5 bases and J dropped 0; count of bases not matched to a gene: 7. This CDR3 has 16 amino acids. Looked up from germline, CDR1 is SGHAT and CDR2 is FQNNGV. This CDR3 reads CASSGGQPYSNQPQHF. The CDR3 DNA reads TGTGCCAGCAGCGGGGGACAGCCTTATAGCAATCAGCCCCAGCATTTT. The variable domain in full, completed from reference TRBV11-2 and TRBJ1-5, reads EAGVAQSPRYKIIEKRQSVAFWCNPISGHATLYWYQQILGQGPKLLIQFQNNGVVDDSQLPKDRFSAERLKGVDSTLKIQPAKLEDSAVYLCASSGGQPYSNQPQHFGDGTRLSIL.

The J gene is TRBJ1-2, the V gene TRBV10-3; D call uncertain. The CDR3 is 13 amino acids. Germline V gene data show CDR1 as ENHRY and CDR2 as SYGVKD. Trimming cost V 0 bases and J 3 bases, with 5 bases left between them. The CDR3, as DNA: TGTGCCATCAGTGAGTCTGCGGACTATGGCTACACCTTC. It specifies CAISESADYGYTF.

V is TRBV5-1 and J is TRBJ2-1; TRBD2 agrees at 7 bases. There are 16 residues in the CDR3. Per germline, CDR1 SGHRS and CDR2 YFSETQ. Unmatched junction bases numbered 7, after V lost 0 bases and J lost 4 bases. The CDR3 spells CASSLAASGAYNEQFF. CDR3 in DNA: TGCGCCAGCAGCTTGGCCGCTAGCGGAGCTTACAATGAGCAGTTCTTC. The whole variable domain, remainder taken from reference TRBV5-1 and TRBJ2-1, is KAGVTQTPRYLIKTRGQQVTLSCSPISGHRSVSWYQQTPGQGLQFLFEYFSETQRNKGNFPGRFSGRQFSNSRSEMNVSTLELGDSALYLCASSLAASGAYNEQFFGPGTRLTVL.

V gene TRBV19 combines with J gene TRBJ2-7; the match to TRBD2 covers 7 bases. The CDR3 has 15 residues. Per the germline V gene, CDR1 is LNHDA and CDR2 is SQIVND (reference sequence). V shed 3 bases, J shed 2 bases, and the junction held 7 bases outside the gene matches. Written as DNA, the CDR3 is TGTGCCAGTAGTATTGCAGCGGGGCTCACCTACGAGCAGTACTTC. Encoded protein: CASSIAAGLTYEQYF. The full variable domain, its missing parts supplied by reference TRBV19 and TRBJ2-7, is DGGITQSPKYLFRKEGQNVTLSCEQNLNHDAMYWYRQDPGQGLRLIYYSQIVNDFQKGDIAEGYSVSREKKESFPLTVTSAQKNPTAFYLCASSIAAGLTYEQYFGPGTRLTVT.

The chain carries TRBV4-2 and TRBJ1-2; D is unclear. Trimming took 4 bases from V and 4 from J, leaving 16 bases between them. CDR3 length: 15 residues. CDR1 LGHNA and CDR2 YNFKEQ come from the germline V gene. CDR3 region: CASSPPDRGVYGYTF. DNA of the CDR3: TGTGCCAGCAGCCCCCCTGACCGAGGAGTCTATGGCTACACCTTC.

This sequence joins TRBV19 and TRBJ1-2; 7 bases agree with TRBD1. This CDR3 contains 14 residues. J was trimmed by 8 bases and V by 7 bases; bases with no gene match: 13. Germline V gives CDR1 LNHDA, CDR2 SQIVND (reference sequence). In nucleotides, the CDR3 is TGTGCCAGTACACAACCGGGACAGTCAAGGGGCTACACCTTC. Encoded protein: CASTQPGQSRGYTF.

This clone was found once. The CDR3 protein is CASTLRGRSQFF. CDR3 nucleotides: TGTGCCAGCACCTTGAGGGGTAGGTCGCAGTTCTTC. The chain couples TRBV6-1 to TRBJ2-1; D may be TRBD1 or TRBD2 (5 bases each). The CDR3 covers 12 residues. Germline CDR1 MNHNS, CDR2 SASEGT. Between the trimmed V and J ends, which lost 7 bases and 12 bases, there was a span of 16 bases.

This chain uses TRBV30 with TRBJ1-5; tentative D call: TRBD1 (6 bases). The CDR3 length is 14 residues. V lost 0 bases, J lost 4 bases, and 10 bases lay in between. Germline assignment: CDR1 GTSNPN and CDR2 SVGIG (reference sequence). The CDR3 loop reads CAWSVKGGNQPQHF. CDR3 nucleotides: TGTGCCTGGAGTGTTAAAGGGGGAAATCAGCCCCAGCATTTT.

The chain joins TRBV5-6 to TRBJ1-1, with D possibly matching TRBD1 (6 bases). The V gene lost 3 bases and the J gene lost 11 bases, with 17 bases spanning the gap. This CDR3 comprises 13 residues. The germline V gene has CDR1 SGHDT and CDR2 YYEEEE. CDR3 coding DNA: TGTGCCAGCAGCTCTCGGGGGGCCCGACGGGCTTTCTTT. It yields the protein CASSSRGARRAFF.

This rearrangement joins TRBV11-2 to TRBJ2-7; TRBD2 aligns across 12 bases. The germline CDR1 and CDR2 sequences are SGHAT and FQNNGV. The CDR3 has 19 amino acids. The V segment lost 2 bases and the J segment 0 bases; nucleotides outside the gene matches: 11. The CDR3 DNA follows: TGTGCCAGCAGCTTAAGTGGCGGGACTAGCGGGTATAACTCCTACGAGCAGTACTTC. It is translated as CASSLSGGTSGYNSYEQYF.

This clone was detected only once. The chain has TRBV6-4 and TRBJ1-1; D remains unclear. The V gene's germline CDR1 is MRHNA and CDR2 SNTAGT. The V end was cut by 4 bases, the J end by 0 bases, with 9 bases between. The CDR3 length is 14 residues. The CDR3 loop is CASSGPLMNTEAFF. DNA for the CDR3: TGTGCCAGCAGTGGTCCCCTCATGAACACTGAAGCTTTCTTT.

J is TRBJ1-5 and V is TRBV25-1; D is possibly TRBD1 (5 bases). Germline V gives CDR1 MGHDK, CDR2 SYGVNS. The V end lost 1 base, the J end lost 1 base, and 5 bases lay between the germline ends. The CDR3 contains 14 residues. CDR3 coding DNA: TGTGCCAGCAGTGAATGGGACAGCAATCAGCCCCAGCATTTT. Translation: CASSEWDSNQPQHF.

This clone was observed once. CDR3: CASSLGLGTQETQYF. CDR3 DNA: TGTGCCAGCAGCTTAGGTCTCGGGACGCAAGAGACCCAGTACTTC. V gene TRBV5-8 combines with J gene TRBJ2-5; D may match TRBD1 or TRBD2 (5 bases each). Trimming took 2 bases from V and 2 from J, leaving 13 bases between them. Germline CDR1 SGHTS, CDR2 YDEGEE. CDR3 length: 15 residues.

The chain employs TRBV18 and TRBJ1-1, with 7 positions matching TRBD1. V was clipped by 6 bases and J by 0 bases; unmatched bases: 7. This CDR3 has 15 amino acids. Germline V lookup: CDR1 KGHSH, CDR2 LQKENI. This CDR3 is CASSLGQAMNTEAFF. The DNA of the CDR3 is TGTGCCAGCTCGCTCGGACAGGCGATGAACACTGAAGCTTTCTTT.

This chain uses TRBV2 with TRBJ2-1; D might be TRBD2 (5 bases). This CDR3 spans 14 amino acids. V was shortened by 2 bases and J by 8 bases, with 13 bases between the two germline ends. CDR1 is SNHLY, CDR2 FYNNEI, per germline. For the CDR3, the DNA is TGTGCCAGCAGTGAACCGGGATCGGTGGATGAGCAGTTCTTC. Amino acids: CASSEPGSVDEQFF. Full variable domain (outside the CDR3, taken from reference TRBV2 and TRBJ2-1): EPEVTQTPSHQVTQMGQEVILRCVPISNHLYFYWYRQILGQKVEFLVSFYNNEISEKSEIFDDQFSVERPDGSNFTLKIRSTKLEDSAMYFCASSEPGSVDEQFFGPGTRLTVL.

The V and J genes are TRBV6-1 and TRBJ1-5; D is possibly TRBD1 (5 bases). Trimming left V 1 base short and J 0 bases short, with 13 bases between. Germline CDR1 MNHNS, CDR2 SASEGT. The CDR3 covers 17 residues. The CDR3 here is CASSEVWTLYSNQPQHF. CDR3 sequence (DNA): TGTGCCAGCAGTGAAGTTTGGACACTCTATAGCAATCAGCCCCAGCATTTT.

V is TRBV27 and J is TRBJ2-3; possible D gene TRBD1, 5 bases. The CDR3 is 14 amino acids. CDR1 is MNHEY, CDR2 SMNVEV, per germline (reference sequence). Deletions cut 7 bases from V and 3 bases from J, with 14 bases between. The CDR3 sequence: CASTTGQGTDTQYF. The CDR3, as DNA: TGTGCCAGCACAACAGGTCAGGGAACAGATACGCAGTATTTT.

V and J are TRBV6-1 and TRBJ1-4, with a tentative D call TRBD1 (5 bases). V lost 3 bases, J lost 6 bases, and 14 bases lay in between. CDR3 length: 15 amino acids. Germline CDR1 and CDR2: MNHNS and SASEGT. The CDR3 loop is CASSDGGGSYEKLFF. The CDR3, as DNA: TGTGCCAGCAGTGATGGGGGAGGTAGTTATGAAAAACTGTTTTTT.

This chain connects TRBV12-2 to TRBJ2-2; the table's D call TRBD1 went unverified against the DNA. TRBV12-2 is listed as a pseudogene. The CDR3 is 20 residues long. The CDR3 bases are TGTGCAAGTCGCCCCGTCGGGGGACAGGGGGACCTAAGACTCACCGGGGAGCTGTTTTTT. Encoded protein: CASRPVGGQGDLRLTGELFF.